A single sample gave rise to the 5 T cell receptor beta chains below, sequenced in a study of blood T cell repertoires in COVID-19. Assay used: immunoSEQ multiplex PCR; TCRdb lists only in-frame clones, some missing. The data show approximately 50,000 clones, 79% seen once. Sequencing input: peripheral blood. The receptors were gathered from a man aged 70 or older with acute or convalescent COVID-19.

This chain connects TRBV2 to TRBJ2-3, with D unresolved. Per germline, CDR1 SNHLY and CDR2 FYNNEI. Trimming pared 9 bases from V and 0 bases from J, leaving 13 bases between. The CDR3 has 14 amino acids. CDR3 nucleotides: TGTGCCAGTGGAGCTAGTTATAGCACAGATACGCAGTATTTT. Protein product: CASGASYSTDTQYF. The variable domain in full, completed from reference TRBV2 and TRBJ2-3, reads EPEVTQTPSHQVTQMGQEVILRCVPISNHLYFYWYRQILGQKVEFLVSFYNNEISEKSEIFDDQFSVERPDGSNFTLKIRSTKLEDSAMYFCASGASYSTDTQYFGPGTRLTVL.

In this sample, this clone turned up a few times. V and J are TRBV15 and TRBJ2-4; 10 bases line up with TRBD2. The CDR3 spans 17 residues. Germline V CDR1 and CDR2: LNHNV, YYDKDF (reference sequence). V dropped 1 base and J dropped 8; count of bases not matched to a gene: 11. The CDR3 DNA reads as TGTGCCACCAGCAGAGCGAATCCGAGCGGGGGGGAGGACATTCAGTACTTC. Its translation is CATSRANPSGGEDIQYF.

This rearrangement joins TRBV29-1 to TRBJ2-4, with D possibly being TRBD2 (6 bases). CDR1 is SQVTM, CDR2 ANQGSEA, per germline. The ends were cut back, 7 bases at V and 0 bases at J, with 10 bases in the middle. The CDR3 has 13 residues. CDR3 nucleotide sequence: TGCAGCGCCTTACTAGCAGCCAAAAACATTCAGTACTTC. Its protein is CSALLAAKNIQYF.

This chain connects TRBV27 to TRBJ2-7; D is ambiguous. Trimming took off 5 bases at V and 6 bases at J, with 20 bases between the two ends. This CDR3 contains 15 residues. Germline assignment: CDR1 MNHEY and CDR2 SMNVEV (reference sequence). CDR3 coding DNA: TGTGCCAGCAGTCCAATGAGCGCCCCGGTGAGCGAGCAGTACTTC. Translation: CASSPMSAPVSEQYF.

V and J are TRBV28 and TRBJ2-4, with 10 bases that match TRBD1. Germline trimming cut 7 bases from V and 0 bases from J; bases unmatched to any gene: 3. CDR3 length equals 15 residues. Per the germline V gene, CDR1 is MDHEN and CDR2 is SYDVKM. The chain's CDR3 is CASTDRGLAKNIQYF. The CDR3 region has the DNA TGTGCCAGCACTGACAGGGGGCTAGCCAAAAACATTCAGTACTTC.